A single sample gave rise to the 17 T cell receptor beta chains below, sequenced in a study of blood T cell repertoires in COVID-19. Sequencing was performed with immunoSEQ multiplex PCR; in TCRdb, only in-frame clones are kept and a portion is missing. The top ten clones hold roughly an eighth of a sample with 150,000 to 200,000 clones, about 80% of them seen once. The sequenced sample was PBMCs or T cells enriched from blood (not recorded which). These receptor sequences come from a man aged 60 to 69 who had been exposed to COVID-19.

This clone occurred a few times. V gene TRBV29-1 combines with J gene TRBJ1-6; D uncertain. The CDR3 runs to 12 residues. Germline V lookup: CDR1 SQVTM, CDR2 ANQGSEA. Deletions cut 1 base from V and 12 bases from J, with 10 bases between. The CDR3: CSVEGPNQPLHF. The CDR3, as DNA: TGCAGCGTTGAAGGGCCGAACCAACCCCTCCACTTT.

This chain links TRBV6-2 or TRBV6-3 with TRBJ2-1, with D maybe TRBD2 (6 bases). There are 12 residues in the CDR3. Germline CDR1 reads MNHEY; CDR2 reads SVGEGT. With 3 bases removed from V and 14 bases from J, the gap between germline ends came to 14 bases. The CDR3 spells CASSYGTGVEFF. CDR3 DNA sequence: TGTGCCAGCAGTTATGGGACGGGGGTAGAGTTCTTC.

The CDR3 DNA is TGTGCCAGCAGGCGCGGGACAGATAGCTCCTACGAGCAGTACTTC. Translated: CASRRGTDSSYEQYF. The J gene is TRBJ2-7, the V gene TRBV6-5; D possibly corresponds to TRBD1 (7 bases). Germline CDR1 reads MNHEY; CDR2 reads SVGAGI. V was cut by 6 bases and J by 0 bases, with 15 bases left in between. The CDR3 loop spans 15 amino acids.

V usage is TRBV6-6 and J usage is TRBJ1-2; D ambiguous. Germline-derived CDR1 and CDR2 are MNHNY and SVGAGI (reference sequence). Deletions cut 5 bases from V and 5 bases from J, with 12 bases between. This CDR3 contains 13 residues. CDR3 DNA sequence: TGTGCCAGCAGTACCGGGAGTTTATATGGCTACACCTTC. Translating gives CASSTGSLYGYTF.

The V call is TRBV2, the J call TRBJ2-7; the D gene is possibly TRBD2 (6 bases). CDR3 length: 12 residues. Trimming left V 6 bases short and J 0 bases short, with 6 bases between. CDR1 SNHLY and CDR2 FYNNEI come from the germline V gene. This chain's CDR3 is CASRRDSYEQYF. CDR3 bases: TGTGCCAGCAGGCGGGACTCCTACGAGCAGTACTTC. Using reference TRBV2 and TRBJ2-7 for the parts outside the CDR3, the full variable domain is EPEVTQTPSHQVTQMGQEVILRCVPISNHLYFYWYRQILGQKVEFLVSFYNNEISEKSEIFDDQFSVERPDGSNFTLKIRSTKLEDSAMYFCASRRDSYEQYFGPGTRLTVT.

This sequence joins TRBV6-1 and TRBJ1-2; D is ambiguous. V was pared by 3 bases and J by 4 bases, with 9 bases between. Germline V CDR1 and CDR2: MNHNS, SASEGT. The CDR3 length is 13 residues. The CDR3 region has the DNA TGTGCCAGCAGTGACGTCAGAACCTATGGCTACACCTTC. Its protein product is CASSDVRTYGYTF.

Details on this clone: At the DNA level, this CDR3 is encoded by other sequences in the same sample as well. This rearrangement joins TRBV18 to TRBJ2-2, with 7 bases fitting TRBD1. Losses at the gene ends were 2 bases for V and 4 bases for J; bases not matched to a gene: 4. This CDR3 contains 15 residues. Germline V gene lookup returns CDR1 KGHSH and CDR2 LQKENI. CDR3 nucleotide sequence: TGTGCCAGCTCACCAGGGACAGTGAGCACCGGGGAGCTGTTTTTT. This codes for CASSPGTVSTGELFF.

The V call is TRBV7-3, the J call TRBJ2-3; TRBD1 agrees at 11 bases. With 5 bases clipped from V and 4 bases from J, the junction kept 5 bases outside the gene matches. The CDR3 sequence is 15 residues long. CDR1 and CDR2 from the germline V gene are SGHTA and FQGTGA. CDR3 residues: CASSRTGGASDTQYF. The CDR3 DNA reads TGTGCCAGCAGCAGGACAGGGGGCGCATCAGATACGCAGTATTTT.

CDR3 amino acids: CASSQGLAGAYEQYF. CDR3 in DNA: TGTGCCAGCAGCCAGGGACTAGCGGGAGCCTACGAGCAGTACTTC. The chain links TRBV28 to TRBJ2-7; 14 nucleotides align to TRBD2. Trimming cost V 6 bases and J 2 bases; bases outside gene matches: 3. CDR3 length: 15 residues. Germline V CDR1 and CDR2: MDHEN, SYDVKM.

CDR3 loop: CAISAAGNQPQHF. CDR3 sequence (DNA): TGTGCCATCAGTGCGGCAGGGAATCAGCCCCAGCATTTT. The chain joins TRBV10-3 to TRBJ1-5; maybe TRBD1 (5 bases). Germline loops: CDR1 ENHRY, CDR2 SYGVKD. Trimming shortened V by 4 bases and J by 4 bases, and 8 bases separated the two germline ends. This CDR3 comprises 13 residues.

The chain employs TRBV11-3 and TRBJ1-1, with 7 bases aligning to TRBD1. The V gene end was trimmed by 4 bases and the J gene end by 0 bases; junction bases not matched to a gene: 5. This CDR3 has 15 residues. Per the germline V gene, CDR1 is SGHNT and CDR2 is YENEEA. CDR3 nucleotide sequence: TGTGCCAGCAGCTGGTCAGGGGGGATGAACACTGAAGCTTTCTTT. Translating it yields CASSWSGGMNTEAFF.

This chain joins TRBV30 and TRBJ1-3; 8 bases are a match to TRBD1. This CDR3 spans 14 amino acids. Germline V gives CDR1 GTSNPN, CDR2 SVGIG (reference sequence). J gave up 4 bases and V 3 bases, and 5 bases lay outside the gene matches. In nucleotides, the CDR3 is TGTGCCTGGAGAGATAGGACAGGGGGAAACACCATATATTTT. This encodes CAWRDRTGGNTIYF.

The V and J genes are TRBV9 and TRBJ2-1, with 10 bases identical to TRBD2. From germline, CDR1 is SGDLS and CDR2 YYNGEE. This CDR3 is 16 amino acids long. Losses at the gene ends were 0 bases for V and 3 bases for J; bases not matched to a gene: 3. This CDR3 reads CASSVVASGSYNEQFF. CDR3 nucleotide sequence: TGTGCCAGCAGCGTAGTGGCTAGCGGGAGCTACAATGAGCAGTTCTTC.

The CDR3 loop is CASSNNPASKGDEQFF. Written as DNA, the CDR3 is TGTGCCAGCAGCAATAATCCGGCTAGCAAGGGGGATGAGCAGTTCTTC. The V call is TRBV7-3, the J call TRBJ2-1; D is perhaps TRBD1 (6 bases). Germline V CDR1 and CDR2: SGHTA, FQGTGA. The CDR3 totals 16 residues. V shed 5 bases and J shed 8 bases, with 22 bases lying between them.

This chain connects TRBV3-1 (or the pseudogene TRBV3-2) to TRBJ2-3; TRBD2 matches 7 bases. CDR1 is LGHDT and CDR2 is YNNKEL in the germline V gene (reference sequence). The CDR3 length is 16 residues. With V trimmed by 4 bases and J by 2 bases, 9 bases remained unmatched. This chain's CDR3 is CASSLVRETITDTQYF. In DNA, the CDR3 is TGTGCCAGCAGCCTAGTGCGGGAGACGATCACAGATACGCAGTATTTT.

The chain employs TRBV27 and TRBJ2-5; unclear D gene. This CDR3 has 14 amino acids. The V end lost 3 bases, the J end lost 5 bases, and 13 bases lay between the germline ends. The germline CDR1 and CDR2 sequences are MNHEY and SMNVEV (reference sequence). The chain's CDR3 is CASSFFPLVETQYF. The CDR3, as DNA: TGTGCCAGCAGTTTTTTCCCCCTCGTTGAGACCCAGTACTTC.

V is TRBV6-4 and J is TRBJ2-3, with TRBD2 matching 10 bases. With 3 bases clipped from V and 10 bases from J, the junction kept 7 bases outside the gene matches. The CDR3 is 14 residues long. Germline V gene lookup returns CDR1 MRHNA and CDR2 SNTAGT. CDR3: CASSEGQLAGAQYF. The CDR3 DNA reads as TGTGCCAGCAGTGAAGGCCAGCTAGCGGGGGCGCAGTATTTT.